The T cell receptor beta chain described here comes from a study of blood T cells in healthy people across ages (dated by TCRdb to between 2014 and 2016). In the study overall: In model experiments, template switching captured about one uniquely barcoded TCR beta cDNA molecule for every two T cells. Four age groups were formed from the donors: young (average approximately 15 years), middle-aged (approximately 40), aged (around 62) and long-lived (about 80). Using deep sequencing normalized with unique cDNA molecular identifiers, the study measured how TCR beta repertoire diversity changes with age. Two additional independent replicas of 1 million unique cDNA reads from the same blood draw were analyzed for two donors (one aged 18 to 30 and one aged 80 or older). To avoid experimental bias, donors of different ages were randomly spread across the sequencing lanes. General conclusions and limits of the study: Observed TCR beta diversity correlated strongly with the percentage of naive T cells measured by flow cytometry. Total diversity estimates from one million sequenced T cells were considered lower bounds and underestimates. Bulk unsorted PBMC profiling prevented conclusive comparison of naive and antigen-experienced compartments. Compared with the aged group, more naive CD4+ T cells, fewer expanded clones and increased TCR diversity were shown by the long-lived group, suggesting age selection. As age increased, observed TCR beta diversity per million T cells dropped in a roughly linear way, and a significant reduction was already evident by age about 40. The CMV infection status of donors was not known, potentially confounding age-related changes in expanded clonotypes.

Concerning this clonotype itself: Its antigen is still unknown. No base-level quality is on record; no much larger clone is a single base apart.

Library creation used 5' RACE. The sequencer was an Illumina HiSeq 2500. The second PCR ran for about 7 to 11 cycles and used a J-beta primer mix along with a sample-barcoded 5' primer. A unique molecular identifier was introduced onto each TCR beta cDNA molecule by a template-switch 5' adaptor carrying 12 random nucleotides. Each sample yielded at least 3 million CDR3-containing paired-end reads. The Mint cDNA synthesis kit, primed by a TRBC-specific oligonucleotide, was used to synthesize first-strand cDNA from all RNA. After uracil-DNA glycosylase treatment, a first 18-cycle PCR used universal primers M1SS and BC2_uni_R on all cDNA. On the authors' methods: Normalization of each sample was performed by random selection of 1 million high-quality reads, each carrying a distinct molecular identifier. Reads sharing molecular identifiers were discarded rather than binned into consensus sequences. MiTCR, with a Q25 quality threshold and the strictest error-elimination algorithm, was used for CDR3 identification, clonotype clustering and error correction. A nonparametric unseen species model using Euler transformation provided a lower-bound estimate of total TCR beta diversity. The public reads were run again by TCRdb, first through fastp at Q25 and then through MiXCR, and only productive beta chains were kept. Identical CDR3 protein sequences are pooled into one entry, listed with their most common genes and DNA. The V and J calls here are based on TCRdb, not the publication. The sample table contains 650,000 to 1,000,000 distinct CDR3 sequences; only one count was recorded for roughly 35% of them. The ten biggest clones cover about an eighth of the sample.

V lost 6 bases and J lost 7 bases; the stretch between them is 25 bases long. Reading from cysteine to phenylalanine, the CDR3 counts 16 amino acids. The only DNA kept is the CDR3, 48 bases in frame from the first base. Systemically healthy Caucasian individuals from Russia, around 38 in total and aged roughly 6 to 95 years, were included as donors. Each donor gave ten milliliters of peripheral blood, drawn into EDTA-treated Vacutainer tubes. Ficoll-Paque density-gradient centrifugation was used to isolate PBMCs, with at least 7 million per sample. Total RNA, at least 6 micrograms per sample, was extracted from PBMCs with Trizol reagent. For every donor, an aliquot of PBMCs went through flow cytometry to measure the percentages of naive CD45RAhigh/CD27high T cells.

The chain is made from TRBV12-3 or TRBV12-4 and TRBJ2-7; the D segment is perhaps TRBD1 or TRBD2, each sharing 5 matched bases. The clonotype was recovered from a man between 18 and 29 years old in good health. What was sequenced was blood. The base sequence is TGTGCCAGCAGGGCTCCGGGACCACACTTTTACAATGAGCAGTACTTC. Its coded protein is CASRAPGPHFYNEQYF.